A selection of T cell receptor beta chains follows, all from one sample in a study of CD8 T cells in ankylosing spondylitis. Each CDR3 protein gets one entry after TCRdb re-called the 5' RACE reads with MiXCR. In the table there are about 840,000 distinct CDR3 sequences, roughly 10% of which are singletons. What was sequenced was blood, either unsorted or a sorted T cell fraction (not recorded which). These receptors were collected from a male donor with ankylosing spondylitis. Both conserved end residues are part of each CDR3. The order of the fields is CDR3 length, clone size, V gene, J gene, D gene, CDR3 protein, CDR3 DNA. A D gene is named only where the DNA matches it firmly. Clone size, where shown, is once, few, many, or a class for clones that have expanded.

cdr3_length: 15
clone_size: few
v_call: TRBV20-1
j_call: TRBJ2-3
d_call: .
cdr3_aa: CSARKLATLSGTQYF
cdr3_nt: TGCAGTGCTAGAAAATTAGCTACCTTATCGGGTACGCAGTATTTT

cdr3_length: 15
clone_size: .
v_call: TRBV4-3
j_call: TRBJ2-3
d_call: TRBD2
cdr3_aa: CASSQVAGGPDTQYF
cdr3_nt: TGCGCCAGCAGCCAAGTTGCGGGAGGGCCGGATACGCAGTATTTT

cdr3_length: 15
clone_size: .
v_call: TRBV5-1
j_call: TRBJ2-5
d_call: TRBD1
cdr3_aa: CASRRTGNRQETQYF
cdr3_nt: TGCGCCAGCAGAAGGACAGGGAATCGCCAAGAGACCCAGTACTTC

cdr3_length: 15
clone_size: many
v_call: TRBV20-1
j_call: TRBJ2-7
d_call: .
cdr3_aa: CSASLGRGNGYEQYF
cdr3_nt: TGCAGTGCTAGTTTGGGGAGAGGTAATGGATACGAGCAGTACTTC

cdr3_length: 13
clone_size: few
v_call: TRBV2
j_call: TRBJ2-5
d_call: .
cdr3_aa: CASSGSPEETQYF
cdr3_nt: TGTGCCAGCAGTGGGTCCCCCGAGGAGACCCAGTACTTC

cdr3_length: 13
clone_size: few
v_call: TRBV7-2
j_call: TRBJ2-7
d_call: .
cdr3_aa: CASSFGNGYEQYF
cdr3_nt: TGTGCCAGCAGCTTTGGTAACGGCTACGAGCAGTACTTC

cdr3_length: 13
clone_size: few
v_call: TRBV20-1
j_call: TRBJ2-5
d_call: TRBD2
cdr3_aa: CSASGLVKETQYF
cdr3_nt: TGCAGTGCTAGTGGACTAGTAAAAGAGACCCAGTACTTC

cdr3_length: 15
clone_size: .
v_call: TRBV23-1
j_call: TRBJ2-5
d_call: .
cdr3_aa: CASSQSRMVQETQYF
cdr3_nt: TGCGCCAGCAGTCAATCTAGGATGGTCCAAGAGACCCAGTACTTC

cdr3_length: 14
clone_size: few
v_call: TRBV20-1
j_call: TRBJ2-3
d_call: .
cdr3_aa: CSAIASTSTDTQYF
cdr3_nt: TGCAGTGCAATAGCGTCCACTAGCACAGATACGCAGTATTTT

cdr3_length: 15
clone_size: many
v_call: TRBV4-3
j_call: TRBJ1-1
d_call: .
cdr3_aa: CASSQDGWGFTEAFF
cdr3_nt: TGCGCCAGCAGCCAAGATGGGTGGGGGTTCACTGAAGCTTTCTTT

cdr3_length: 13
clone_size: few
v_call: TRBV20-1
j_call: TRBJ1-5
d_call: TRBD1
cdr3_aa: CSATGQVNQPQHF
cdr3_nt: TGCAGTGCTACTGGACAGGTCAATCAGCCCCAGCATTTT

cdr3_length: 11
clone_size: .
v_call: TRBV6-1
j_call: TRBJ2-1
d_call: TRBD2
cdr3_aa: CASSGGGGQFF
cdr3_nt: TGTGCCAGCTCTGGCGGGGGGGGGCAGTTCTTC

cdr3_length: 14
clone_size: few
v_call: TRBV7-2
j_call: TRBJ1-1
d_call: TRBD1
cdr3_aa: CASSRRQGAGEAFF
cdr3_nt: TGTGCCAGCAGCCGCCGACAGGGGGCGGGTGAAGCTTTCTTT